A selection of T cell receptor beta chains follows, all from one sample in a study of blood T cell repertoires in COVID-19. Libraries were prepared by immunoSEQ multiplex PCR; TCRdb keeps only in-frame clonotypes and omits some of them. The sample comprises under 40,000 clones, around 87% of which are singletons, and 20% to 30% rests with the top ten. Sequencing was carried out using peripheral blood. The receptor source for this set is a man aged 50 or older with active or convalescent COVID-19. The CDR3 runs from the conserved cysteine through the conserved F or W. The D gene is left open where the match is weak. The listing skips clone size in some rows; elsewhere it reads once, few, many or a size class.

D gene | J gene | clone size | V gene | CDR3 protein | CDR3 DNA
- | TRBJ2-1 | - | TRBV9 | CASSVEGRGYNEQFF | TGTGCCAGCAGCGTAGAAGGGAGGGGGTACAATGAGCAGTTCTTC
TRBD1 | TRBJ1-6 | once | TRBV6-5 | CASSQDRYNSPLHF | TGTGCCAGCAGTCAGGACAGGTATAATTCACCCCTCCACTTT
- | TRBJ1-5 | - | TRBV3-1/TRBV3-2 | CASSQGGGIQPQHF | TGTGCCAGCAGCCAAGGGGGGGGGATCCAGCCCCAGCATTTT
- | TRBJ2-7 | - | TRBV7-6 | CASSLLSGASYEQYF | TGTGCCAGCAGCTTACTATCTGGGGCCTCCTACGAGCAGTACTTC
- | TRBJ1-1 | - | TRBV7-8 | CASSFQATGKNTEAFF | TGTGCCAGCAGCTTTCAGGCAACAGGGAAGAACACTGAAGCTTTCTTT
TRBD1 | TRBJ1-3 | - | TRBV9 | CASSPGTGSNTIYF | TGTGCCAGCAGCCCCGGGACAGGGTCGAACACCATATATTTT
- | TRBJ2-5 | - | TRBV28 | CASSLSPGMGETQYF | TGTGCCAGCAGTTTAAGTCCAGGGATGGGGGAGACCCAGTACTTC
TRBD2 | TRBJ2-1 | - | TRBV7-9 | CASSLREESNEQFF | TGTGCCAGCAGCTTGCGGGAGGAGAGCAATGAGCAGTTCTTC
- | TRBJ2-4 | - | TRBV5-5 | CASSPQTATDIQYF | TGTGCCAGCAGCCCTCAGACAGCTACAGACATTCAGTACTTC
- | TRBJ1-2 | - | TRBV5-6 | CASSFARYLTNYGYTF | TGTGCCAGCAGCTTCGCAAGATACCTAACTAACTATGGCTACACCTTC
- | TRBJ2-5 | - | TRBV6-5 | CASKDHGGETQYF | TGTGCCAGCAAGGACCATGGGGGGGAGACCCAGTACTTC
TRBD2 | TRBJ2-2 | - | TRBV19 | CASSTSGINTGELFF | TGTGCCAGTAGCACTAGCGGGATTAACACCGGGGAGCTGTTTTTT
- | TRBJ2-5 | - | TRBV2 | CASRALPGEETQYF | TGTGCCAGCAGGGCCCTCCCAGGGGAGGAGACCCAGTACTTC
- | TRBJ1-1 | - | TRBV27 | CASSFTVGTEAFF | TGTGCCAGCAGTTTTACGGTTGGTACTGAAGCTTTCTTT
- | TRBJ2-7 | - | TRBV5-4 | CASSRDNYEQYF | TGTGCCAGCAGCAGGGACAACTACGAGCAGTACTTC
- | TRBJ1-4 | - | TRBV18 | CASSRTPGNEKLFF | TGTGCCAGCTCAAGGACTCCGGGTAATGAAAAACTGTTTTTT
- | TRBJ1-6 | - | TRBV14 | CASSQGQNNSPLHF | TGTGCCAGCAGCCAGGGACAAAATAATTCACCCCTCCACTTT
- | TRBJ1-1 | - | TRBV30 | CAWSAPWGHTEAFF | TGTGCCTGGAGTGCCCCCTGGGGCCACACTGAAGCTTTCTTT
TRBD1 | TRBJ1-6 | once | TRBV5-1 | CASRKTGTVSYNSPLHF | TGCGCCAGCAGAAAGACAGGGACTGTCTCCTATAATTCACCCCTCCACTTT
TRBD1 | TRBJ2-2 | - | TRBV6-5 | CASSRQGDTGELFF | TGTGCCAGCTCTCGACAGGGTGACACCGGGGAGCTGTTTTTT
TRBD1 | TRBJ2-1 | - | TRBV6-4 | CASSDGTGSYNEQFF | TGTGCCAGCAGTGACGGGACAGGGTCCTACAATGAGCAGTTCTTC
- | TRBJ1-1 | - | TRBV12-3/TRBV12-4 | CASSYGNTEAFF | TGTGCCAGCAGTTACGGGAACACTGAAGCTTTCTTT
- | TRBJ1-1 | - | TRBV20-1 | CSAQDSLRAFF | TGCAGTGCCCAGGACAGTCTTCGAGCTTTCTTT
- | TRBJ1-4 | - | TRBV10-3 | CASQEVATNEKLFF | TGTGCCAGCCAGGAAGTTGCAACTAATGAAAAACTGTTTTTT
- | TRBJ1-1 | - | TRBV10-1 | CASSAGSGLTEAFF | TGCGCCAGCAGTGCCGGCAGCGGGTTAACTGAAGCTTTCTTT
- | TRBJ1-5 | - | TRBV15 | CATSFSNQPQHF | TGTGCCACCAGCTTCAGTAATCAGCCCCAGCATTTT
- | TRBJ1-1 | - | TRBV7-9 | CASSLVMGSTEAFF | TGTGCCAGCAGCTTAGTTATGGGGAGCACTGAAGCTTTCTTT
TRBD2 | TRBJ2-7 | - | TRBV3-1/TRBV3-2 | CASSRTSGGYEQYF | TGTGCCAGCAGCCGGACTAGCGGAGGCTACGAGCAGTACTTC
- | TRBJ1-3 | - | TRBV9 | CASSVEGAGNTIYF | TGTGCCAGCAGCGTAGAAGGGGCTGGAAACACCATATATTTT
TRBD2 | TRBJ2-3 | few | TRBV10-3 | CAISEAGGYTDTQYF | TGTGCCATCAGTGAAGCGGGGGGGTACACAGATACGCAGTATTTT
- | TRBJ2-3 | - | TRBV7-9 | CASSPGQGFTDTQYF | TGTGCCAGCAGCCCTGGGCAGGGTTTCACAGATACGCAGTATTTT
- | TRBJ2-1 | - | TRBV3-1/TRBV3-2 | CASSQVGDFQFF | TGTGCCAGCAGCCAAGTAGGGGACTTCCAGTTCTTC
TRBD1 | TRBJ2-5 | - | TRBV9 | CASSAQQGPQETQYF | TGTGCCAGCAGCGCGCAACAGGGGCCTCAAGAGACCCAGTACTTC
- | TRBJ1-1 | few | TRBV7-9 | CASSLREGRAFF | TGTGCCAGCAGCTTAAGGGAGGGGCGAGCTTTCTTT
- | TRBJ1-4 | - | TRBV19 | CASSIWPMFNEKLFF | TGTGCCAGTAGTATCTGGCCGATGTTTAATGAAAAACTGTTTTTT
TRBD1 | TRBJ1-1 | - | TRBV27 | CASSPGQGMKTEAFF | TGTGCCAGCAGCCCGGGACAGGGAATGAAGACTGAAGCTTTCTTT
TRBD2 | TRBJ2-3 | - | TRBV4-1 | CASSQGNSGGTDTQYF | TGCGCCAGCAGCCAAGGGAATAGCGGGGGCACAGATACGCAGTATTTT
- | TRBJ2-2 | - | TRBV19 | CASSIDTGTHYTGELFF | TGTGCCAGTAGTATAGACACCGGGACACATTACACCGGGGAGCTGTTTTTT
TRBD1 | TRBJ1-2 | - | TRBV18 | CASSPRTGGSYTF | TGTGCCAGCTCACCGCGGACAGGGGGCAGCTACACCTTC
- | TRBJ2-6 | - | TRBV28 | CASSPLAGGANVLTF | TGTGCCAGCAGCCCCTTGGCGGGCGGGGCCAACGTCCTGACTTTC
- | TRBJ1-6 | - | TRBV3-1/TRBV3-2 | CASSQDSRGNSPLHF | TGTGCCAGCAGCCAAGATTCCAGGGGTAATTCACCCCTCCACTTT
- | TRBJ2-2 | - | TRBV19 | CASSTLQGKELFF | TGTGCCAGTAGTACATTACAGGGCAAGGAGCTGTTTTTT
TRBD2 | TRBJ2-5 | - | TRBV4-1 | CASSPPGLAGSETQYF | TGCGCCAGCAGCCCTCCCGGACTAGCGGGATCTGAGACCCAGTACTTC
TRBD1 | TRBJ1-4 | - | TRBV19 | CASTPDRGNEKLFF | TGTGCCAGTACCCCTGACAGGGGGAATGAAAAACTGTTTTTT
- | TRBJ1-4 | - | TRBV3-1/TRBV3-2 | CASSQRLPGKLFF | TGTGCCAGCAGCCAACGTCTCCCGGGGAAACTGTTTTTT
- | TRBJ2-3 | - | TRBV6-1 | CASSEATSSTDTQYF | TGTGCCAGCAGTGAAGCAACTTCTAGCACAGATACGCAGTATTTT
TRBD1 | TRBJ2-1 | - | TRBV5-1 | CASSSRTGSEQFF | TGCGCCAGCAGCTCCCGGACAGGGAGTGAGCAGTTCTTC
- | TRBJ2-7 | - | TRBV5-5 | CASSLGGDEQYF | TGTGCCAGCAGCTTGGGGGGAGACGAGCAGTACTTC
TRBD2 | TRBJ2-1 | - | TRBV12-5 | CASGLATSGIYNEQFF | TGTGCTAGTGGTTTGGCAACTAGCGGGATATACAATGAGCAGTTCTTC
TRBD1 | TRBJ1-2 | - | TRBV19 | CASSTGQVVLDYTF | TGTGCCAGTAGTACCGGACAGGTGGTCTTGGACTACACCTTC
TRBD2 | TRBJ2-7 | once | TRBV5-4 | CASSSGLAGDYEQYF | TGTGCCAGCAGTTCCGGACTAGCGGGGGACTACGAGCAGTACTTC
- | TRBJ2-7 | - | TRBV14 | CASSQDLAGEQYF | TGTGCCAGCAGCCAAGATCTGGCGGGGGAGCAGTACTTC
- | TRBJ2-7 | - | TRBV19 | CASSKGRGEQYF | TGTGCCAGTAGTAAAGGCAGGGGCGAGCAGTACTTC
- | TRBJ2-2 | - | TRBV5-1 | CASRMTTGNTGELFF | TGCGCCAGCAGGATGACAACAGGAAACACCGGGGAGCTGTTTTTT